These T cell receptor beta chains were read from a single sample in a study of blood T cell repertoires in COVID-19. This table comes from immunoSEQ multiplex PCR, and its TCRdb copy is limited to in-frame clones, with some not included. In the table there are 200,000 to 300,000 clones, approximately 87% of which are singletons. The sequenced material came from peripheral blood. These receptors all stem from a woman aged 50 to 65 with acute or convalescent COVID-19. Both conserved end residues are part of each CDR3. A D gene is named only where the DNA matches it firmly. Clone size appears in some rows only: once, few, many, or a class for an expanded clone.

clone size: NA; V gene: TRBV6-6; J gene: TRBJ2-1; D gene: TRBD2; CDR3 DNA: TGTGCCAGCAGACTTCTAGCGGGACCGTACAATGAGCAGTTCTTC; CDR3 protein: CASRLLAGPYNEQFF
clone size: NA; V gene: TRBV6-2/TRBV6-3; J gene: TRBJ1-5; D gene: TRBD1; CDR3 DNA: TGTGCCAGCAGTTACGCAACGACAGGGGGAAAGCGTCCCCAGCATTTT; CDR3 protein: CASSYATTGGKRPQHF
clone size: NA; V gene: TRBV11-2; J gene: TRBJ1-6; D gene: NA; CDR3 DNA: TGTGCCAGCAGCTTTTTGGCGGGCGTGAGTTCACCCCTCCACTTT; CDR3 protein: CASSFLAGVSSPLHF
clone size: few; V gene: TRBV2; J gene: TRBJ1-1; D gene: TRBD1; CDR3 DNA: TGTGCCAGATTCGGGACAGCAGATGAAGCTTTCTTT; CDR3 protein: CARFGTADEAFF
clone size: NA; V gene: TRBV7-7; J gene: TRBJ2-7; D gene: NA; CDR3 DNA: TGTGCTAGCAGCTTAGGACGAAGCGACCGCTACGAGCAGTACTTC; CDR3 protein: CASSLGRSDRYEQYF
clone size: once; V gene: TRBV18; J gene: TRBJ1-6; D gene: TRBD1; CDR3 DNA: TGTGCCAGCTCTCAAACCACATCCCTCGACAGGGTTAATTCACCCCTCCACTTT; CDR3 protein: CASSQTTSLDRVNSPLHF
clone size: NA; V gene: TRBV28; J gene: TRBJ1-2; D gene: TRBD1; CDR3 DNA: TGTGCCAGCAGCCGGACAGGGCACTATGGCTACACCTTC; CDR3 protein: CASSRTGHYGYTF
clone size: NA; V gene: TRBV3-1/TRBV3-2; J gene: TRBJ2-7; D gene: TRBD1; CDR3 DNA: TGTGCCAGCAGCCAATATGTAATCACAGGGGGCGGCGAGCAGTACTTC; CDR3 protein: CASSQYVITGGGEQYF
clone size: NA; V gene: TRBV10-2; J gene: TRBJ2-7; D gene: TRBD1; CDR3 DNA: TGCGCCAGCAAGACAGGGTCTACCTACGAGCAGTACTTC; CDR3 protein: CASKTGSTYEQYF
clone size: NA; V gene: TRBV4-1; J gene: TRBJ2-1; D gene: TRBD2; CDR3 DNA: TGCGCCAGCAGCCAGGGCGGACTAGCGGGAGGTAGGGCGAATGAGCAGTTCTTC; CDR3 protein: CASSQGGLAGGRANEQFF
clone size: NA; V gene: TRBV5-1; J gene: TRBJ2-1; D gene: TRBD2; CDR3 DNA: TGCGCCAGCAGCCCGGTGGCTAGCGGGAGGCCCCACAATGAGCAGTTCTTC; CDR3 protein: CASSPVASGRPHNEQFF
clone size: NA; V gene: TRBV18; J gene: TRBJ1-2; D gene: NA; CDR3 DNA: TGTGCCAGCTCACCGGGACACAACTATGGCTACACCTTC; CDR3 protein: CASSPGHNYGYTF
clone size: NA; V gene: TRBV20-1; J gene: TRBJ2-7; D gene: NA; CDR3 DNA: TGCAGTGCTAGATCCGGCTACGAGCAGTACTTC; CDR3 protein: CSARSGYEQYF
clone size: few; V gene: TRBV7-9; J gene: TRBJ1-6; D gene: NA; CDR3 DNA: TGTGCCAGCAGCAGATCACAGGGAAATTCACCCCTCCACTTT; CDR3 protein: CASSRSQGNSPLHF
clone size: NA; V gene: TRBV18; J gene: TRBJ2-7; D gene: TRBD2; CDR3 DNA: TGTGCCAGCTCTTTGACTAGCGGGAGCCTCGGGACATACGAGCAGTACTTC; CDR3 protein: CASSLTSGSLGTYEQYF
clone size: NA; V gene: TRBV29-1; J gene: TRBJ1-5; D gene: TRBD1; CDR3 DNA: TGCAGCGTTGCGACAGGGCAAAATCAGCCCCAGCATTTT; CDR3 protein: CSVATGQNQPQHF
clone size: NA; V gene: TRBV7-3; J gene: TRBJ2-1; D gene: TRBD2; CDR3 DNA: TGTGCCAGCAGCTTAAGCGGCCTAGCGGGAGTTGGGCTCTCCTACAATGAGCAGTTCTTC; CDR3 protein: CASSLSGLAGVGLSYNEQFF
clone size: NA; V gene: TRBV27; J gene: TRBJ1-1; D gene: TRBD1; CDR3 DNA: TGTGCCAGTTCGGACAGGGGGCACGGTGAAGCTTTCTTT; CDR3 protein: CASSDRGHGEAFF
clone size: once; V gene: TRBV29-1; J gene: TRBJ2-3; D gene: TRBD2; CDR3 DNA: TGCAGCGCCTTAGCGGGAGGCCCAGATACGCAGTATTTT; CDR3 protein: CSALAGGPDTQYF
clone size: NA; V gene: TRBV6-2/TRBV6-3; J gene: TRBJ1-4; D gene: NA; CDR3 DNA: TGTGCCAGCAGTTTCCTCGGAGGGCCGTGGGAAAAACTGTTTTTT; CDR3 protein: CASSFLGGPWEKLFF
clone size: NA; V gene: TRBV4-1; J gene: TRBJ2-7; D gene: TRBD2; CDR3 DNA: TGCGCCAGCAGCCAAGTTGCTAGCGGGGCCTACGAGCAGTACTTC; CDR3 protein: CASSQVASGAYEQYF
clone size: NA; V gene: TRBV19; J gene: TRBJ2-3; D gene: TRBD2; CDR3 DNA: TGTGCCAGTAGTATAGACGGACTAGCGGGAGGGCCGGGGACGCAGTATTTT; CDR3 protein: CASSIDGLAGGPGTQYF
clone size: once; V gene: TRBV28; J gene: TRBJ2-7; D gene: NA; CDR3 DNA: TGTGCCAGCACAACTACAGGTTACACCTACGAGCAGTACTTC; CDR3 protein: CASTTTGYTYEQYF
clone size: NA; V gene: TRBV7-9; J gene: TRBJ2-7; D gene: NA; CDR3 DNA: TGTGCCAGCAGCTTTAGCGAGTACGAGCAGTACTTC; CDR3 protein: CASSFSEYEQYF
clone size: NA; V gene: TRBV6-1; J gene: TRBJ1-1; D gene: NA; CDR3 DNA: TGTGCCAGCAGTGAAACGAGGAACACTGAAGCTTTCTTT; CDR3 protein: CASSETRNTEAFF
clone size: once; V gene: TRBV7-3; J gene: TRBJ2-1; D gene: TRBD2; CDR3 DNA: TGTGCCAGCAGCTTAACCGGCACTAGCGGGAGGAACAATGAGCAGTTCTTC; CDR3 protein: CASSLTGTSGRNNEQFF
clone size: NA; V gene: TRBV2; J gene: TRBJ2-1; D gene: TRBD2; CDR3 DNA: TGTGCCAGCATGGCTAGCGGGAGTTGGAATGAGCAGTTCTTC; CDR3 protein: CASMASGSWNEQFF
clone size: NA; V gene: TRBV4-3; J gene: TRBJ1-6; D gene: NA; CDR3 DNA: TGCGCCAGCAGCCAAGGGCGGGGAAATTCACCCCTCCACTTT; CDR3 protein: CASSQGRGNSPLHF
clone size: NA; V gene: TRBV7-2; J gene: TRBJ2-7; D gene: NA; CDR3 DNA: TGTGCCAGCAGCTTAGGGAGAATCTCGCAGTACTTC; CDR3 protein: CASSLGRISQYF
clone size: NA; V gene: TRBV5-1; J gene: TRBJ2-7; D gene: TRBD1; CDR3 DNA: TGCGCCAGCAGCCCTTGGACAGGGGGCCCTCCGAGCTCCTACGAGCAGTACTTC; CDR3 protein: CASSPWTGGPPSSYEQYF
clone size: NA; V gene: TRBV7-9; J gene: TRBJ2-7; D gene: TRBD2; CDR3 DNA: TGTGCCAGCAGCTGGGGGAAGGATAGCGGGACGGTAGACGAGCAGTACTTC; CDR3 protein: CASSWGKDSGTVDEQYF
clone size: NA; V gene: TRBV5-1; J gene: TRBJ2-2; D gene: NA; CDR3 DNA: TGCGCCAGCAGCCTAGACCCGAACACCGGGGAGCTGTTTTTT; CDR3 protein: CASSLDPNTGELFF
clone size: NA; V gene: TRBV7-9; J gene: TRBJ1-5; D gene: NA; CDR3 DNA: TGTGCCAGCAGCTTATCAGGGGTGGGCAATCAGCCCCAGCATTTT; CDR3 protein: CASSLSGVGNQPQHF
clone size: NA; V gene: TRBV9; J gene: TRBJ2-1; D gene: TRBD1; CDR3 DNA: TGTGCCAGCAGCGTGGGGGACAGGGTATACAATGAGCAGTTCTTC; CDR3 protein: CASSVGDRVYNEQFF
clone size: NA; V gene: TRBV7-2; J gene: TRBJ2-7; D gene: NA; CDR3 DNA: TGTGCCAGCAGCTTACCGGGGGGGGACAGGGCCTACGAGCAGTACTTC; CDR3 protein: CASSLPGGDRAYEQYF
clone size: NA; V gene: TRBV6-2/TRBV6-3; J gene: TRBJ1-2; D gene: TRBD1; CDR3 DNA: TGTGCCAGCAGTTCGGACAGGGGAGGCTACACCTTC; CDR3 protein: CASSSDRGGYTF
clone size: NA; V gene: TRBV27; J gene: TRBJ1-4; D gene: NA; CDR3 DNA: TGTGCCAGCAGCTTAGGGGCCACTAATGAAAAACTGTTTTTT; CDR3 protein: CASSLGATNEKLFF
clone size: NA; V gene: TRBV5-4; J gene: TRBJ2-7; D gene: TRBD1; CDR3 DNA: TGTGCCAGCAGCTCCGGGACAGGTTATTCGGGGCAGTACTTC; CDR3 protein: CASSSGTGYSGQYF
clone size: NA; V gene: TRBV10-3; J gene: TRBJ1-4; D gene: TRBD1; CDR3 DNA: TGTGCCATCAGTGGGACGACAGGGGGAAGCGAAAAACTGTTTTTT; CDR3 protein: CAISGTTGGSEKLFF
clone size: few; V gene: TRBV28; J gene: TRBJ1-5; D gene: NA; CDR3 DNA: TGTGCCAGCTCTATTAGCAATCAGCCCCAGCATTTT; CDR3 protein: CASSISNQPQHF
clone size: NA; V gene: TRBV7-3; J gene: TRBJ2-1; D gene: TRBD2; CDR3 DNA: TGTGCCAGCAGCCAAGGACTAGCGGGCAACAATGAGCAGTTCTTC; CDR3 protein: CASSQGLAGNNEQFF
clone size: NA; V gene: TRBV7-8; J gene: TRBJ1-2; D gene: NA; CDR3 DNA: TGTGCCAGCAGCTTCCAGACAGGCGTCTATGGCTACACCTTC; CDR3 protein: CASSFQTGVYGYTF
clone size: NA; V gene: TRBV5-1; J gene: TRBJ1-4; D gene: TRBD1; CDR3 DNA: TGCGCCAGCAGAGGACAGGGACATGAAAAACTGTTTTTT; CDR3 protein: CASRGQGHEKLFF
clone size: few; V gene: TRBV28; J gene: TRBJ2-7; D gene: NA; CDR3 DNA: TGTGCCAGCAGTTTATCGGGCTACGAGCAGTACTTC; CDR3 protein: CASSLSGYEQYF
clone size: NA; V gene: TRBV18; J gene: TRBJ2-5; D gene: TRBD2; CDR3 DNA: TGTGCCAGCTCACCACGGCTAGCGGGAGTAGAGACCCAGTACTTC; CDR3 protein: CASSPRLAGVETQYF
clone size: NA; V gene: TRBV7-2; J gene: TRBJ2-7; D gene: NA; CDR3 DNA: TGTGCCAGCAGCTTAGCTCGGTTTCGGGACGAGCAGTACTTC; CDR3 protein: CASSLARFRDEQYF
clone size: NA; V gene: TRBV6-5; J gene: TRBJ1-2; D gene: NA; CDR3 DNA: TGTGCCAGCAGCACAATCCAGACAGGCACTTATGGCTACACCTTC; CDR3 protein: CASSTIQTGTYGYTF
clone size: NA; V gene: TRBV10-3; J gene: TRBJ2-1; D gene: TRBD2; CDR3 DNA: TGTGCCATCAGTCCCGGGACTAGCGGCTACAATGAGCAGTTCTTC; CDR3 protein: CAISPGTSGYNEQFF
clone size: NA; V gene: TRBV10-3; J gene: TRBJ1-1; D gene: NA; CDR3 DNA: TGTGCCATCAGTCGAGAGGGGGACACTGAAGCTTTCTTT; CDR3 protein: CAISREGDTEAFF
clone size: NA; V gene: TRBV6-7; J gene: TRBJ2-5; D gene: NA; CDR3 DNA: TGTGCCAGCAGTTCCCCGGGGGAAGAGACCCAGTACTTC; CDR3 protein: CASSSPGEETQYF
clone size: NA; V gene: TRBV7-3; J gene: TRBJ2-3; D gene: NA; CDR3 DNA: TGTGCCAGCAGCCTAGGCCCGTTGTCAGATACGCAGTATTTT; CDR3 protein: CASSLGPLSDTQYF
clone size: NA; V gene: TRBV19; J gene: TRBJ2-1; D gene: NA; CDR3 DNA: TGTGCCAGTAGTATAGGTAACTACAATGAGCAGTTCTTC; CDR3 protein: CASSIGNYNEQFF
clone size: NA; V gene: TRBV5-1; J gene: TRBJ1-1; D gene: NA; CDR3 DNA: TGCGCCAGCAGCCGCCGGGACACGCTGAACACTGAAGCTTTCTTT; CDR3 protein: CASSRRDTLNTEAFF
clone size: NA; V gene: TRBV11-2; J gene: TRBJ2-1; D gene: NA; CDR3 DNA: TGTGCCAGCAGCTTAGCTACAGGAGCGCAGTTCTTC; CDR3 protein: CASSLATGAQFF
clone size: NA; V gene: TRBV20-1; J gene: TRBJ2-7; D gene: NA; CDR3 DNA: TGCAGTGCTAGCCCGGGGGACGAGCAGTACTTC; CDR3 protein: CSASPGDEQYF
clone size: NA; V gene: TRBV6-5; J gene: TRBJ2-7; D gene: NA; CDR3 DNA: TGTGCCAGCAAGGCCCAGGACAGCTCCTACGAGCAGTACTTC; CDR3 protein: CASKAQDSSYEQYF